The clone carrying this T cell receptor beta chain came up a few times. The antigen is undetermined. These data are taken from a study of blood T cells in healthy people across ages. A sample-barcoded 5' primer and a J-beta primer mix were used in a second PCR of roughly 6 to 11 cycles. MiXCR, run by TCRdb on the 5' RACE reads, gives a single entry per CDR3 protein. The sample consists of more than 650,000 distinct CDR3 sequences, roughly 20% of them appearing once. V dropped 4 bases and J dropped 8; count of bases not matched to a gene: 6. The CDR3 is made up of 14 amino acids. Germline loops: CDR1 SEHNR, CDR2 FQNEAQ (reference sequence). Findings and caveats of the study: Without sorted subsets, naive and antigen-experienced compartments could not be conclusively compared.

The study drew donors from healthy Caucasian individuals in Russia aged roughly 6 to 90. This receptor was identified in a man in his 70s in good health. V is TRBV7-9 and J is TRBJ2-4; 9 bases line up with TRBD1. The sequenced material came from blood. CDR3 in amino acids: CASSSGQGPDIQYF. CDR3 DNA: TGTGCCAGCAGCTCCGGACAGGGGCCGGACATTCAGTACTTC. Filled out from reference TRBV7-9 and TRBJ2-4, the complete variable domain reads DTGVSQNPRHKITKRGQNVTFRCDPISEHNRLYWYRQTLGQGPEFLTYFQNEAQLEKSRLLSDRFSAERPKGSFSTLEIQRTEQGDSAMYLCASSSGQGPDIQYFGAGTRLSVL.